The sequence of this TCR beta chain was determined in a study of memory CD4+ T cells and cytomegalovirus serostatus (dated by TCRdb to the late 2010s). At the level of the whole study: A total of some 35 healthy Belgian adults, of whom 9 were CMV seropositive and 24 were CMV seronegative, were included in the cohort. CD4+ memory TCRbeta repertoires of a Belgian cohort with known cytomegalovirus serostatus were sequenced in order to replicate a published TCR-based CMV serostatus classifier. The paper's findings and limits, for the study overall: Only CD4+CD45RO+ memory cells were sequenced, unlike the original study, which covered naive and memory CD4+ and CD8+ populations. The results were interpreted as suggesting that the CMV-associated TCR signature is mostly present in the CD4+ memory repertoire. CMV serostatus prediction reached a median bootstrapped AUC of roughly 0.96 with the original framework and 0.85 to 0.91 with a US-trained random forest. The original-framework classifier achieved a median bootstrapped AUC of almost 0.97 with a 95% CI of 0.76-1.00 on the Belgian cohort. Of over 150 previously reported CMV-associated TCRbeta sequences, approximately 64 appeared in the CD4+ memory repertoires, each in one to five individuals.

The Quick-DNA Microprep Kit was used to extract genomic DNA from the sorted cells. Amplification of TCRbeta DNA was done with the immunoSEQ hsTCRbeta kit, following the protocol from the manufacturer. TCRbeta libraries were sequenced on an Illumina MiSeq instrument. Regarding the original processing steps: After out-of-frame sequences were removed, some 2 million distinct TCRbeta sequences remained, averaging roughly 67,000 per individual. Two values were used to score each individual: the count of fewer than 200 previously reported CMV-associated TCRbeta sequences and the total count of productive distinct TCRbeta sequences. A beta-binomial model was reimplemented in Python, and scikit-learn random forests with default parameters were trained on data from the US cohort. Classifier performance on the Belgian cohort was reported as the median AUC with percentile confidence intervals calculated over 10,000 bootstrap iterations. As stored in TCRdb, this immuneACCESS dataset retains in-frame rearrangements with V and J assigned. A fraction of the clones does not appear; measured against another copy, unresolved V genes explain less than half of the discrepancy, and the remainder lacks a known reason. Clonal size and the V and J genes are those of that table, whereas D and trimming came from the DNA. The table for this sample lists some 29,000 clones; around 76% of them were counted only once. Of the sample, less than 0.75% is held by the ten largest clones.

CDR1 is given as MDHEN and CDR2 as SYDVKM, both from the germline V gene. Compared with germline, V lacks 7 bases and J lacks 5 bases; bases without a gene match: 7. The CDR3 holds 13 amino acids from the cysteine to the phenylalanine. Of the read, only the CDR3 DNA is kept; its 39 bases are in frame from base 1. Note on this clone: Its antigen has not been determined. No base quality information exists; no much larger clone differs at one position.

A FACSAria II was used to sort memory CD4+ T cells, defined as single viable CD3+CD4+CD8-CD45RO+ cells. To determine CMV serostatus, a Roche Elecsys assay was used that detects serum IgG against CMV pp150, pp28, p38 and p52. Following thawing, total CD4+ T cells were enriched through positive selection using CD4 magnetic microbeads. The samples came from a different study that was designed specifically to examine the CD4+ T cell memory repertoire. Peripheral blood mononuclear cells were isolated and cryopreserved following standard operating procedures; serum was stored at -80 °C. The staining used CD3-PerCP (BW264/56), CD4-APC (RPA-T4), CD45RO-PE (UCHT1) and CD8-Pacific Orange (3B5) antibodies, and Sytox blue was used to exclude non-viable cells.

The rearranged chain carries TRBV28 and TRBJ2-5, with TRBD2 matching 7 junction bases. Material for sequencing was memory CD4+ T cells from blood. The source of this sequence is an adult in good health and CMV-seronegative. Some clones in this sample may be carry-over from other donors' samples. The CDR3 has the sequence CASIPWGGETQYF. In nucleotide form, the sequence is TGTGCCAGCATTCCGTGGGGAGGGGAGACCCAGTACTTC.